This paragraph reports one T cell receptor (beta chain). Antigen unknown. Gene names denote mouse genes. Read data end 1 residue before the CDR3 end; the end is taken from the germline J gene. This entry comes from a study of tissue T cells after allogeneic stem cell transplantation. Notes on the study in general: Blood and spleen captured only part of the tissue TCR repertoire. TCR repertoires tracked anatomic similarity, regardless of disease or transplant status.

Noted time point: mouse harvest day 7 after allogeneic transplant. Tail vein injection delivered 10^7 T-cell-depleted bone marrow cells and 10^6 splenic CD5+ T cells. TCRbeta CDR3 was sequenced at survey depth with template counts. Measured with immunoSEQ multiplex PCR; TCRdb has only the in-frame clones, and not every one. The table shows some 11,000 clones, with more than 30% occurring only once. The V gene's germline CDR1 is GFQATS and CDR2 STVNSAI. CDR3 length equals 13 residues. Trimming removed 3 bases from V and 0 bases from J; junction bases left unmatched: 1. The clonotype was recovered from a female BALB/c mouse given C57BL/6 T cells with graft-versus-host disease after an allogeneic hematopoietic cell transplant. Material: skin. The chain joins TRBV20 to TRBJ1-2; 7 nucleotides line up with TRBD1. The sequenced part of the CDR3 DNA is TGTGGTGCTAGCCAGGGGGCAAACTCCGACTACACC. Amino acids: CGASQGANSDYT. In full, the CDR3 is CGASQGANSDYTF. The variable domain in full, with the rest retrieved from reference TRBV20 and TRBJ1-2, is GALVYQYPRRTICKSGTSMRMECQAVGFQATSVAWYRQSPQKTFELIALSTVNSAIKYEQNFTQEKFPISHPNLSFSSMTVLNAYLEDRGLYLCGASQGANSDYTFGSGTRLLVI.